This T cell receptor (beta chain) was identified in a study of spatial heterogeneity in lung cancer. TCRdb passed the 5' RACE reads through MiXCR, listing each CDR3 protein once. The table has approximately 7,100 distinct CDR3 sequences, roughly 3.8% seen once; the top ten hold around 25%. In its sample, this clonotype was seen many times. The library was built for alpha chains, so this beta chain is an off-target read and its size means little. Indicated time point: sample taken at primary tumor resection. Without sorting, whole RNA was sequenced from tumor, nontumor lung or frozen PBMC. Sequencing used normal lung tissue next to the tumor, obtained at surgery. This receptor was obtained from a female donor with early-stage non-small cell lung cancer.

CDR3 sequence (DNA): TGTGCCAGCACCCAGAGTAATCAGCCCCAGCATTTT. It specifies CASTQSNQPQHF. This chain links TRBV28 with TRBJ1-5; D uncertain. Germline V gives CDR1 MDHEN, CDR2 SYDVKM. The CDR3 is 12 residues long. V lost 7 bases, J lost 4 bases, and 8 bases lay in between.